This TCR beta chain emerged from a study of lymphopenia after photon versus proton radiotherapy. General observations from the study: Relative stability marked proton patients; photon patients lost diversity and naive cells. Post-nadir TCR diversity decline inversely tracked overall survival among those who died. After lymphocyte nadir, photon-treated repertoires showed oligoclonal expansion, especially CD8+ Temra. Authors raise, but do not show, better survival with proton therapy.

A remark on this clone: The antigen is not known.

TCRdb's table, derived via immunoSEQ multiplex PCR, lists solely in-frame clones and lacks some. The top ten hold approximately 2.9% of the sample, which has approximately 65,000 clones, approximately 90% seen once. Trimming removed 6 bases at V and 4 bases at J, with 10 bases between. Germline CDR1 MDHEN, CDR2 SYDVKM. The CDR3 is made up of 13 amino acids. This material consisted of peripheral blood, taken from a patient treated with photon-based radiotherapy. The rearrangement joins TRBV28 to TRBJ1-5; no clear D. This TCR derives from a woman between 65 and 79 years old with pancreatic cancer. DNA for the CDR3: TGTGCCAGCAGCCGAACTTGGAATCAGCCCCAGCATTTT. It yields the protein CASSRTWNQPQHF.